A selection of T cell receptor beta chains follows, all from one sample in a study of blood T cell repertoires in COVID-19. Some clones are missing from TCRdb's copy, which holds only in-frame ones; the method was immunoSEQ multiplex PCR. The sample lists around 47,000 clones; 75% to 90% were seen once. Material for sequencing was peripheral blood. These TCRs come from a woman of 80 years or more in a cohort sampled during active or convalescent COVID-19. Both conserved end residues are part of each CDR3. A D gene is named only where the DNA matches it firmly. Clone size is given for some rows only: seen once, a few or many times, or a class if the clone is expanded.

J | size | D | V | CDR3 | DNA
TRBJ1-2 | . | . | TRBV5-4 | CASSPSRGGTLVGYTF | TGTGCCAGCAGTCCGTCAAGGGGTGGGACTTTGGTCGGCTACACCTTC
TRBJ1-1 | . | TRBD1 | TRBV30 | CAWSITGGANTEAFF | TGTGCCTGGAGTATAACAGGGGGCGCGAACACTGAAGCTTTCTTT
TRBJ2-1 | . | . | TRBV7-9 | CASSSRQGHNEQFF | TGTGCCAGCAGCTCTCGTCAGGGCCACAATGAGCAGTTCTTC
TRBJ2-7 | . | . | TRBV30 | CAWSVPRVATYEQYF | TGTGCCTGGAGTGTGCCCCGGGTTGCAACCTACGAGCAGTACTTC
TRBJ1-3 | . | . | TRBV4-1 | CASRGENTIYF | TGCGCCAGCAGAGGGGAAAACACCATATATTTT
TRBJ2-1 | . | TRBD2 | TRBV7-2 | CASSLAGLAGGNEQFF | TGTGCCAGCAGCCTGGCCGGGCTAGCGGGAGGAAATGAGCAGTTCTTC
TRBJ1-2 | few | TRBD1 | TRBV14 | CASSQDFDRGRLNYGYTF | TGTGCCAGCAGCCAAGATTTTGACAGGGGGAGACTAAACTATGGCTACACCTTC
TRBJ2-5 | . | . | TRBV7-2 | CASSSGGGKTQYF | TGTGCCAGCAGCTCCGGAGGAGGCAAGACCCAGTACTTC
TRBJ1-2 | . | . | TRBV2 | CASSQTGNYGYTF | TGTGCCAGCAGCCAGACAGGAAACTATGGCTACACCTTC
TRBJ1-1 | . | TRBD1 | TRBV7-3 | CASSLQGAHTEAFF | TGTGCCAGCAGCCTACAGGGGGCTCACACTGAAGCTTTCTTT
TRBJ2-2 | once | TRBD1 | TRBV6-1 | CASSVRQGHSTGELFF | TGTGCCAGCAGTGTAAGACAGGGTCATTCCACCGGGGAGCTGTTTTTT
TRBJ1-6 | . | . | TRBV2 | CASTGGGTYNSPLHF | TGTGCCAGCACGGGCGGGGGAACTTATAATTCACCCCTCCACTTT
TRBJ1-3 | . | . | TRBV9 | CASSARGSGNTIYF | TGTGCCAGCAGCGCCAGGGGTTCAGGAAACACCATATATTTT
TRBJ1-2 | . | TRBD1 | TRBV2 | CASEGRDRIRRGYTF | TGTGCCAGCGAAGGGCGGGACAGGATACGCAGGGGCTACACCTTC
TRBJ1-1 | . | . | TRBV6-5 | CASSSLTGHTEAFF | TGTGCCAGCAGTTCACTCACAGGGCACACTGAAGCTTTCTTT
TRBJ2-1 | . | . | TRBV28 | CASSLARPERARSYNEQFF | TGTGCCAGCAGTTTAGCCCGTCCCGAGAGAGCTCGCTCCTACAATGAGCAGTTCTTC
TRBJ2-4 | . | TRBD1 | TRBV30 | CAWSYFTGQGAAKNIQYF | TGTGCCTGGAGTTACTTTACCGGACAGGGGGCTGCCAAAAACATTCAGTACTTC
TRBJ1-2 | . | TRBD1 | TRBV5-3 | CARSLGQGSGYTF | TGTGCCAGAAGCTTGGGACAGGGGAGCGGCTACACCTTC
TRBJ2-2 | . | TRBD2 | TRBV7-7 | CASSPSGANTGELFF | TGTGCTAGCAGCCCTAGCGGAGCGAACACCGGGGAGCTGTTTTTT
TRBJ1-1 | . | TRBD1 | TRBV9 | CASSVERQGNTEAFF | TGTGCCAGCAGCGTAGAAAGACAGGGGAACACTGAAGCTTTCTTT
TRBJ1-5 | . | . | TRBV5-8 | CASSLGAVSNQPQHF | TGTGCCAGCAGCTTAGGGGCAGTTAGCAATCAGCCCCAGCATTTT
TRBJ2-6 | . | . | TRBV3-1/TRBV3-2 | CASSPRFSGANVLTF | TGTGCCAGCAGCCCACGGTTCTCTGGGGCCAACGTCCTGACTTTC
TRBJ2-3 | . | TRBD2 | TRBV10-1 | CASSESSGGATDTQYF | TGCGCCAGCAGTGAGTCTAGCGGGGGGGCCACAGATACGCAGTATTTT
TRBJ2-1 | . | TRBD2 | TRBV9 | CASSSSGGTYNEQFF | TGTGCCAGCAGCTCTAGCGGGGGGACCTACAATGAGCAGTTCTTC
TRBJ1-2 | . | . | TRBV30 | CAGQGVSMFGYTF | TGTGCCGGCCAAGGGGTATCTATGTTTGGCTACACCTTC
TRBJ1-5 | . | . | TRBV4-1 | CASSPQPTRQSNQPQHF | TGCGCCAGCAGCCCACAACCAACACGACAGAGCAATCAGCCCCAGCATTTT
TRBJ1-1 | . | . | TRBV2 | CATDWGGLGPGSWAFF | TGTGCCACCGACTGGGGGGGGCTTGGCCCAGGATCGTGGGCTTTCTTT
TRBJ2-5 | . | TRBD1 | TRBV10-2 | CASSELQGAGETQYF | TGCGCCAGCAGTGAGCTACAGGGGGCAGGGGAGACCCAGTACTTC
TRBJ1-2 | . | TRBD1 | TRBV5-1 | CASSLGGQGFDGYTF | TGCGCCAGCAGCTTGGGAGGACAGGGGTTCGATGGCTACACCTTC
TRBJ2-2 | once | . | TRBV6-6 | CASSGVETQAGELFF | TGTGCCAGCAGTGGCGTGGAAACGCAGGCTGGGGAGCTGTTTTTT
TRBJ1-2 | . | TRBD1 | TRBV29-1 | CSVGQGGGYTF | TGCAGCGTCGGACAGGGTGGTGGCTACACCTTC
TRBJ2-5 | . | TRBD1 | TRBV2 | CASSAHRGPETQYF | TGTGCCAGCAGTGCTCACAGGGGGCCAGAGACCCAGTACTTC
TRBJ2-1 | once | TRBD2 | TRBV7-2 | CASSPRGAGPYNEQFF | TGTGCCAGCAGCCCCCGGGGAGCGGGACCCTACAATGAGCAGTTCTTC
TRBJ2-5 | . | TRBD2 | TRBV19 | CASSSSLAPRETQYF | TGTGCCAGTAGTTCCTCACTAGCGCCGAGAGAGACCCAGTACTTC
TRBJ1-3 | . | . | TRBV6-5 | CASTPFSPGNTIYF | TGTGCCAGCACCCCTTTCTCCCCGGGAAACACCATATATTTT
TRBJ2-7 | . | . | TRBV3-1/TRBV3-2 | CASSQDTLSGEDEQYF | TGTGCCAGCAGCCAAGACACTCTGTCAGGGGAAGACGAGCAGTACTTC
TRBJ1-6 | . | . | TRBV27 | CASSLRSYNSPLHF | TGTGCCAGCAGTTTACGGAGTTATAATTCACCCCTCCACTTT
TRBJ1-2 | . | TRBD1 | TRBV7-2 | CASSLEQGAFGYTF | TGTGCCAGCAGCTTAGAACAGGGGGCGTTTGGCTACACCTTC
TRBJ1-2 | . | TRBD1 | TRBV4-2 | CASSQAFRTGPNGYTF | TGTGCCAGCAGCCAAGCTTTTCGGACAGGGCCAAATGGCTACACCTTC
TRBJ2-7 | . | . | TRBV7-8 | CASSSSPGYEQYF | TGTGCCAGCAGCTCCTCCCCCGGGTACGAGCAGTACTTC
TRBJ2-7 | . | . | TRBV7-2 | CASSLEGGGSYEQYF | TGTGCCAGCAGCTTAGAGGGAGGGGGCTCCTACGAGCAGTACTTC
TRBJ1-1 | . | . | TRBV7-6 | CASSLAAGANTEAFF | TGTGCCAGCAGCTTAGCGGCAGGGGCGAACACTGAAGCTTTCTTT
TRBJ1-2 | . | . | TRBV30 | CAWSAGAGNYGYTF | TGTGCCTGGAGTGCTGGGGCAGGGAACTATGGCTACACCTTC
TRBJ2-7 | . | TRBD2 | TRBV5-4 | CASSPSALAGGYEQYF | TGTGCCAGCAGCCCTTCTGCCCTAGCGGGAGGTTACGAGCAGTACTTC
TRBJ1-3 | . | . | TRBV10-3 | CAISDSGTTGNTIYF | TGTGCCATCAGTGACTCCGGGACAACTGGAAACACCATATATTTT
TRBJ2-7 | . | TRBD2 | TRBV10-3 | CAISDPRTSGRARNEQYF | TGTGCCATCAGTGACCCCCGGACTAGCGGGAGGGCCAGAAACGAGCAGTACTTC
TRBJ1-6 | . | TRBD1 | TRBV28 | CASSSARQGLYNSPLHF | TGTGCCAGCAGCAGTGCTCGACAGGGGCTCTATAATTCACCCCTCCACTTT
TRBJ2-7 | . | TRBD1 | TRBV7-9 | CASSLSTGIRDEQYF | TGTGCCAGCAGCTTATCGACAGGGATCCGAGACGAGCAGTACTTC
TRBJ2-2 | . | TRBD2 | TRBV7-2 | CASSSRGLAGTNTGELFF | TGTGCCAGCAGCTCCAGGGGACTAGCGGGAACGAACACCGGGGAGCTGTTTTTT
TRBJ2-7 | . | . | TRBV7-2 | CASSPRAGANPEQYF | TGTGCCAGCAGCCCCAGGGCAGGGGCGAACCCTGAGCAGTACTTC